The entry below gives a single T cell receptor (beta chain) sequence along with its context. What it recognizes is unknown. The data belong to a study of response to subunit inactivated influenza vaccine. TCRdb re-called the RT-PCR reads with MiXCR, one entry per CDR3 protein. The sample has more than 700,000 distinct CDR3 sequences; around 20% are singletons. General study findings and limits: Authors proposed each seasonal influenza vaccination draws in few new T cells.

The CDR3 is 15 amino acids. J gave up 5 bases and V 5 bases, and 7 bases lay outside the gene matches. Germline values: CDR1 SGHDT, CDR2 YYEEEE. The sequence was obtained from a man aged 45-60 years who received an inactivated influenza vaccine. This rearrangement joins TRBV5-6 to TRBJ2-2; 9 bases map to TRBD1. The specimen comprised PBMCs from blood, sampled 5 days after vaccination. CDR3 region: CASRGTGIGTGELFF. The CDR3 DNA sequence: TGTGCCAGCAGGGGGACAGGGATTGGGACCGGGGAGCTGTTTTTT.